The clone carrying this T cell receptor beta chain appeared once. The data stem from a study of blood T cell repertoires in COVID-19. Study-level information: From the United States, Italy and Spain came samples of acute and convalescent COVID-19.

How the authors handled the data: Estimation of nucleated cell counts was performed using reference gene primer amplification. Sequencing used immunoSEQ multiplex PCR; TCRdb keeps in-frame clones, though not all of them. The V and J calls and clone size are taken from that table; D and trimming were inferred from the DNA. This sample has about 200,000 clones, with roughly 85% found just once. The germline V gene has CDR1 KGHSH and CDR2 LQKENI. V was clipped by 3 bases and J by 3 bases; unmatched bases: 10. The CDR3 loop spans 16 amino acids. Sequenced material: peripheral blood. The sequence came from a woman between 40 and 55 years old with active or convalescent COVID-19. This chain links TRBV18 with TRBJ2-7, with 8 bases that match TRBD1. This chain's CDR3 is CASSPALAGQGYEQYF. DNA of the CDR3: TGTGCCAGCTCACCGGCCCTGGCAGGACAGGGCTACGAGCAGTACTTC.